Detailed here is one T cell receptor beta chain. Participant-given clinical history determined each cohort assignment. Two negative PCRs, clearance, or symptom resolution were required of recovered Cohort 3 donors. Data came from immunoSEQ multiplex PCR; TCRdb stores just in-frame clones and leaves some out. The table includes hundreds of thousands of clones, 85% to 90% detected once. The sample is drawn from a study of blood T cell repertoires in COVID-19. Overall study context: Nucleic acid was either cDNA or gDNA, and it came from T cells, B-cell-depleted T cells, or PBMCs.

J lost 4 bases, V lost 5 bases, and 3 bases had no gene match. The V gene's germline CDR1 is SGHAT and CDR2 FQDESV (reference sequence). There are 13 residues in the CDR3. Sample: PBMCs or T cells enriched from blood (not recorded which). The clonotype comes from a woman aged 25 to 39 who had recovered from COVID-19. The rearrangement uses TRBV11-1 and TRBJ1-2, with TRBD1 identical over 8 bases. The CDR3 loop reads CASSGQGAYGYTF. In DNA form, the CDR3 reads TGTGCCAGCAGCGGACAGGGTGCCTATGGCTACACCTTC.